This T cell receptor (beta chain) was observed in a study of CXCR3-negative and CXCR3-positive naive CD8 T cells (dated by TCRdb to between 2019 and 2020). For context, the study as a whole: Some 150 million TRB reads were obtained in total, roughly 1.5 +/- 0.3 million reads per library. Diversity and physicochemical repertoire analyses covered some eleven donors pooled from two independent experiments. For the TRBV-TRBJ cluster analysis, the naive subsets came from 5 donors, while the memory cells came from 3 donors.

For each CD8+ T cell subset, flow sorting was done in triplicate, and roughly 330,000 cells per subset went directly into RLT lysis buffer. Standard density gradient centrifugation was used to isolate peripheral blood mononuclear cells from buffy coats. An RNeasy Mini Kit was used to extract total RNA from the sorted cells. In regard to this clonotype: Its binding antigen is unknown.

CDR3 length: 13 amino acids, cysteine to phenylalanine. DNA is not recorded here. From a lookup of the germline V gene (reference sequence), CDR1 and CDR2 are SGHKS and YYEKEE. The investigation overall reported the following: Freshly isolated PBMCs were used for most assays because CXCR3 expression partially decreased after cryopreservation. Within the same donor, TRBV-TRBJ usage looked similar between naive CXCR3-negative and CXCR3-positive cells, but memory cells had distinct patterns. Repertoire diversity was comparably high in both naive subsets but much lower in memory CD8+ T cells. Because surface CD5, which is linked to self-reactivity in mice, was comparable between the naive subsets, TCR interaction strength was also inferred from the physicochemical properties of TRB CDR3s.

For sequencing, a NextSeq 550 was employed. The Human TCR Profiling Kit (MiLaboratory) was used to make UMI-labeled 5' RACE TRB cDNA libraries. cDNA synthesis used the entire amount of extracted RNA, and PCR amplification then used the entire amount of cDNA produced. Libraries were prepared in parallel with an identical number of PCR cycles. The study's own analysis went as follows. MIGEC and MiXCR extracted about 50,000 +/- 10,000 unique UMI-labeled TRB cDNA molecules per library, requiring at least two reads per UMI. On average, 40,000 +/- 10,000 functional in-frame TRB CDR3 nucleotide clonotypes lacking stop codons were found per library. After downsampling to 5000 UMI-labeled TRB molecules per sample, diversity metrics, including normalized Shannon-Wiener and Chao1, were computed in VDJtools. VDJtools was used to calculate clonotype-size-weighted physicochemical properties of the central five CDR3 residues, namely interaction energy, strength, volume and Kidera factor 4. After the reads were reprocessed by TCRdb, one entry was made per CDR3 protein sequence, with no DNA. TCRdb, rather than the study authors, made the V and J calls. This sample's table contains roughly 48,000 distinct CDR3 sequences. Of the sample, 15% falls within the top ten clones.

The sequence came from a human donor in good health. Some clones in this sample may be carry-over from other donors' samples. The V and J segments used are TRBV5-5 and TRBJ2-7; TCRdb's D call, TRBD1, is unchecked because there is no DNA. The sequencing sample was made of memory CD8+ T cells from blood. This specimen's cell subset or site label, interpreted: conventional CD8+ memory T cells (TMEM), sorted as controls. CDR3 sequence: CASSLVLGDEQYF. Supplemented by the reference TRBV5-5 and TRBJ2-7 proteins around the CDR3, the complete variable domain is DAGVTQSPTHLIKTRGQQVTLRCSPISGHKSVSWYQQVLGQGPQFIFQYYEKEERGRGNFPDRFSARQFPNYSSELNVNALLLGDSALYLCASSLVLGDEQYFGPGTRLTVT.